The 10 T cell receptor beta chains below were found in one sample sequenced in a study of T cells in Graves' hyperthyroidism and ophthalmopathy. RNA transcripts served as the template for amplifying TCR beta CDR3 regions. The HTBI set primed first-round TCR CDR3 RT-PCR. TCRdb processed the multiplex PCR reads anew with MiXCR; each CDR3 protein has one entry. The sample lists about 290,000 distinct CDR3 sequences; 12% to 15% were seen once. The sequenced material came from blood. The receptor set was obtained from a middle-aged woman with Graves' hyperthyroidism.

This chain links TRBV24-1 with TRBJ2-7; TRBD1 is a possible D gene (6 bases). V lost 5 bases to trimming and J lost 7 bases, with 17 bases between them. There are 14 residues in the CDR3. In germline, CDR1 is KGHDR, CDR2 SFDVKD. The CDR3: CATSVTGTPGEQYF. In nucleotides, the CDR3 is TGTGCCACCAGTGTTACCGGGACACCGGGGGAGCAGTACTTC.

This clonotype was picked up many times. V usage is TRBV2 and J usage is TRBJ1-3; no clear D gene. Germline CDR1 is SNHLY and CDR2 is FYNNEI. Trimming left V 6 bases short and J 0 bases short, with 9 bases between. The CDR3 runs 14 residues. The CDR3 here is CASRDGVSGNTIYF. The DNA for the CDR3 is TGTGCCAGCAGAGACGGAGTCTCTGGAAACACCATATATTTT.

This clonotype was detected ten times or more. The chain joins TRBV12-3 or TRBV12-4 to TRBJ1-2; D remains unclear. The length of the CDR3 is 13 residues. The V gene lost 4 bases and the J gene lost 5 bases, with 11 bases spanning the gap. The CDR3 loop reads CASSYTGKYGYTF. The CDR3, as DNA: TGTGCCAGCAGTTATACCGGGAAATATGGCTACACCTTC.

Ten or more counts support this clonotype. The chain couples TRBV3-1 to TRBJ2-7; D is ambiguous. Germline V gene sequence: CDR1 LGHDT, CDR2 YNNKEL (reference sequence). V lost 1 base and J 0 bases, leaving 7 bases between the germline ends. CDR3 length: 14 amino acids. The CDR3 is CASSQVSSSYEQYF. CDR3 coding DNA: TGTGCCAGCAGCCAAGTCAGTAGCTCCTACGAGCAGTACTTC.

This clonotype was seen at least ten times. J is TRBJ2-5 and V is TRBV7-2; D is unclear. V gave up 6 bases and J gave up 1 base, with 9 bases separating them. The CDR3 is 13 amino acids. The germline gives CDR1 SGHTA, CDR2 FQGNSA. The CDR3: CASREQLQETQYF. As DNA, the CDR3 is TGTGCCAGCAGAGAACAACTCCAAGAGACCCAGTACTTC.

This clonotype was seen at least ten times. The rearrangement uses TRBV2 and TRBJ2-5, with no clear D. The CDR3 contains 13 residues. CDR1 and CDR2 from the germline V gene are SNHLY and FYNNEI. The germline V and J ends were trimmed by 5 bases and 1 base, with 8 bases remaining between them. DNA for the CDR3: TGTGCCAGCAGTCGAACTATCCAAGAGACCCAGTACTTC. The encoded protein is CASSRTIQETQYF.

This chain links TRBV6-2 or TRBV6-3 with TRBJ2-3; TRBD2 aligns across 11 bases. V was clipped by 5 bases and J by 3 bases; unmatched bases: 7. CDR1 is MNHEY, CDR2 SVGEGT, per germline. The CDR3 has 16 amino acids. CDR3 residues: CASSDTSGRGTDTQYF. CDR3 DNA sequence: TGTGCCAGCAGTGACACTAGCGGGAGAGGGACAGATACGCAGTATTTT.

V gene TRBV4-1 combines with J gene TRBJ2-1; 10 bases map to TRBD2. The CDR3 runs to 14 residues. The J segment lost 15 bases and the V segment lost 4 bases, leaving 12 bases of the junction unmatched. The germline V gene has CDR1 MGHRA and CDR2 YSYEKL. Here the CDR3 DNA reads TGCGCCAGCAGCCCTGGACTAGCGGAATCAACCCCGTTCTTC. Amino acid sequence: CASSPGLAESTPFF.

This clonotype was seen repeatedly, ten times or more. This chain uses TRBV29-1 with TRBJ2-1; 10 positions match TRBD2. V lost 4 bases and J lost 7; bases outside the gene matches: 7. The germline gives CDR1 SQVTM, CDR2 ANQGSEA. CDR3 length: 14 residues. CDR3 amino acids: CSVGGAGGRNEQFF. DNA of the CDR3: TGCAGCGTTGGAGGAGCGGGAGGGAGGAATGAGCAGTTCTTC.

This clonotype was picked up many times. The CDR3 DNA reads as TGTGCCAGCAGATTAGGGACAGGGGGCACCGGGGAGCTGTTTTTT. Protein product: CASRLGTGGTGELFF. The chain combines TRBV6-1 with TRBJ2-2, with 11 bases identical to TRBD1. The trim removed 6 bases at V and 4 bases at J, leaving 4 bases unmatched. The CDR3 is 15 residues long. The V gene's germline CDR1 is MNHNS and CDR2 SASEGT.